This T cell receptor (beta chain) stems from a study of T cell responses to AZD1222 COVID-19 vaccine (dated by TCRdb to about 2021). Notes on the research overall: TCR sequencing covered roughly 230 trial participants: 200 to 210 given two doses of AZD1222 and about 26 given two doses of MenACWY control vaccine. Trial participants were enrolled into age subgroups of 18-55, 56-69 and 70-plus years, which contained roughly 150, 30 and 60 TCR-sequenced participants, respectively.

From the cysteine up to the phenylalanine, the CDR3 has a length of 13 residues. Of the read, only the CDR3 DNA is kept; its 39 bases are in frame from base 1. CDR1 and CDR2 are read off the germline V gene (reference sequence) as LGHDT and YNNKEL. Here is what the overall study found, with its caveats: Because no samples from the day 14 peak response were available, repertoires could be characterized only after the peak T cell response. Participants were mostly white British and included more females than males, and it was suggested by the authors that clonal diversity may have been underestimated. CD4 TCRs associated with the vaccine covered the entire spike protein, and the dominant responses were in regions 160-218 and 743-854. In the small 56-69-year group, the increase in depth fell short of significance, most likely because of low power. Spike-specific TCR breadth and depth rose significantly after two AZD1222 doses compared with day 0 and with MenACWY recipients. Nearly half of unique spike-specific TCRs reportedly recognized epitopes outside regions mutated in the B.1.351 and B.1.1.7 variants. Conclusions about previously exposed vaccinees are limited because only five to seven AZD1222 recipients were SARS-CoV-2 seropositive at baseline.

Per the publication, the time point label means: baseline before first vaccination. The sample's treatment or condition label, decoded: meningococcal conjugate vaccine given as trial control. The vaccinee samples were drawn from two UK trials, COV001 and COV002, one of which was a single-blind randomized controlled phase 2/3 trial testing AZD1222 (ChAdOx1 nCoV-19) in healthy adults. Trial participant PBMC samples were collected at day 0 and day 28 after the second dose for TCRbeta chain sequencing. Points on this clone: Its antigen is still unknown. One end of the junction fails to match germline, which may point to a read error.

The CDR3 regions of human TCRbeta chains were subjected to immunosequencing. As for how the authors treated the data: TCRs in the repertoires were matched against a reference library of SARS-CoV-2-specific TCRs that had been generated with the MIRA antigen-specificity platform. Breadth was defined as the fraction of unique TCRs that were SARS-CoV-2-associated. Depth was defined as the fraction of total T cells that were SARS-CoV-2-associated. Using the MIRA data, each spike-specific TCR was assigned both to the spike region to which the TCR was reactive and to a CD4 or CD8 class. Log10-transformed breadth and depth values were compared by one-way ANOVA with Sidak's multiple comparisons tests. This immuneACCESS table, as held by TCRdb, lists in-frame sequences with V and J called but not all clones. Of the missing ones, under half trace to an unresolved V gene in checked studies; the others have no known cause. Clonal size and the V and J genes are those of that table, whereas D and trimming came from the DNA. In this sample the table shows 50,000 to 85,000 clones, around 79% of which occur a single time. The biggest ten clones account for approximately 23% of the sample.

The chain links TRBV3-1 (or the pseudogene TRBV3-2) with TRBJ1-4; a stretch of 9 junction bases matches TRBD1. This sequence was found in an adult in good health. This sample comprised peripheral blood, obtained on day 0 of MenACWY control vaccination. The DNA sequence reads TGTGCCAGCAGCCAAGGGGTTTTCGGGACAGGGTTCTTT. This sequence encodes CASSQGVFGTGFF.